One T cell receptor beta chain is described in this entry. V dropped 5 bases and J dropped 1; count of bases not matched to a gene: 13. Germline lookup yields CDR1 LNHDA and CDR2 SQIVND (reference sequence). There are 17 residues in the CDR3. This sample is drawn from a study of cytomegalovirus exposure and HLA in healthy donors. The wider study: Samples from HLA-typed donors yielded 85 million to 95 million unique TCRs in an early data release.

Use of 60 Vbeta and 13 Jbeta primers characterized the PCR. Generated by immunoSEQ multiplex PCR, the TCRdb table keeps only in-frame clones and is missing some. This table holds 200,000 to 250,000 clones, roughly 80% found once. The rearrangement joins TRBV19 to TRBJ1-1; TRBD1 matches at 7 bases. This clonotype originated in a woman aged 40 to 50 in good health and CMV-seropositive. The specimen was PBMCs. The CDR3 region has the DNA TGTGCCAGTAGTCATATACCTCGACAGGGTCAGAACACTGAAGCTTTCTTT. Its protein product is CASSHIPRQGQNTEAFF.